The 13 T cell receptor beta chains presented below share a single source sample, sequenced in a study of a mutant IDH1 vaccine in newly diagnosed glioma (dated by TCRdb to the early 2020s). Receptor amplification or capture employed the immunoSEQ multiplex PCR assay. Imported from immuneACCESS, the table was reduced by TCRdb to in-frame sequences with V and J called. These copies leave out some clones; in studies compared against another copy, an unresolved V gene accounts for under half, and the cause of the remainder is not known. This sample holds tens of thousands of clones; 82% were observed only once. The top ten constitute 5.3% of the sample. The time point label on this specimen signifies: baseline, week 1 (first vaccination visit). The treatment or condition label, read with the paper, signifies: pre-vaccination baseline after standard-of-care therapy. The sequences come from PBMCs, collected from a glioma patient treated with radiotherapy, temozolomide or both. These receptors were collected from a man aged 40-49 years with glioma. Some clones in this sample may be carry-over from other donors' samples.

This clone was counted a single time. This chain uses TRBV6-5 with TRBJ2-2; no firm D call. Germline CDR1 reads MNHEY; CDR2 reads SVGAGI. The length of the CDR3 is 13 residues. V was pared by 0 bases and J by 7 bases, with 6 bases between. The CDR3 is CASSYSGHGELFF. CDR3 coding DNA: TGTGCCAGCAGTTACTCGGGTCACGGGGAGCTGTTTTTT.

J is TRBJ2-7 and V is TRBV5-1; 9 bases are shared with TRBD2. The CDR3 consists of 15 residues. Germline V lookup: CDR1 SGHRS, CDR2 YFSETQ. V was clipped by 4 bases and J by 2 bases; unmatched bases: 7. The CDR3 protein is CASSPGASGTYEQYF. The CDR3 coding sequence is TGCGCCAGCAGCCCCGGTGCTAGCGGGACCTACGAGCAGTACTTC.

V gene TRBV5-4 combines with J gene TRBJ1-1; maybe TRBD1 (6 bases). This CDR3 spans 15 amino acids. CDR1 is SGHNT, CDR2 YYREEE, per germline (reference sequence). The V and J ends lost 0 bases and 5 bases respectively, with 14 bases between them. The CDR3 bases are TGTGCCAGCAGCTTGGGGGTGGGGGCCGATACTGAAGCTTTCTTT. Protein product: CASSLGVGADTEAFF. Based on the CDR3 plus reference TRBV5-4 and TRBJ1-1, the full variable domain is ETGVTQSPTHLIKTRGQQVTLRCSSQSGHNTVSWYQQALGQGPQFIFQYYREEENGRGNFPPRFSGLQFPNYSSELNVNALELDDSALYLCASSLGVGADTEAFFGQGTRLTVV.

The chain links TRBV4-2 to TRBJ2-1; 8 positions match TRBD2. The CDR3 is made up of 15 amino acids. Trimming cost V 1 base and J 9 bases; bases outside gene matches: 8. Germline V gene data show CDR1 as LGHNA and CDR2 as YNFKEQ. CDR3 bases: TGTGCCAGCAGCCAAGGTACGGGGGGGCTCGGTGAGCAGTTCTTC. Its translation: CASSQGTGGLGEQFF.

V is TRBV6-5 and J is TRBJ1-1, with unresolved D. The length of the CDR3 is 15 residues. CDR1 and CDR2 (germline): MNHEY, SVGAGI. The ends were cut back, 0 bases at V and 1 base at J, with 9 bases in the middle. The CDR3 region has the DNA TGTGCCAGCAGTTACTCAGATGGGTGGAACACTGAAGCTTTCTTT. This translates into CASSYSDGWNTEAFF.

The chain uses TRBV6-4 and TRBJ1-2; 7 bases map to TRBD1. The CDR3 totals 15 residues. Germline V CDR1 and CDR2: MRHNA, SNTAGT. V trimming: 2 bases; J trimming: 5 bases; junction bases outside the gene matches: 8. CDR3 amino acids: CASSDGNRGTYGYTF. The DNA of the CDR3 is TGTGCCAGCAGTGACGGGAACAGGGGCACGTATGGCTACACCTTC.

This rearrangement joins TRBV5-1 to TRBJ1-1, with D uncertain. The CDR3 is made up of 15 amino acids. Germline values: CDR1 SGHRS, CDR2 YFSETQ. The V and J ends lost 0 bases and 1 base respectively, with 10 bases between them. In DNA form, the CDR3 reads TGCGCCAGCAGCTTGGCCGTGTCAGAGAACACTGAAGCTTTCTTT. Protein: CASSLAVSENTEAFF.

This clone was picked up a small number of times. The V call is TRBV6-5, the J call TRBJ1-6; D is possibly TRBD1 (6 bases). Germline V lookup: CDR1 MNHEY, CDR2 SVGAGI. Trimming shortened V by 2 bases and J by 7 bases, and 12 bases separated the two germline ends. The CDR3 contains 15 residues. CDR3 sequence reads: CASSYGGTENSPLHF. The CDR3 DNA is TGTGCCAGCAGTTACGGGGGCACGGAGAATTCACCCCTCCACTTT.

The J gene is TRBJ2-7, the V gene TRBV6-5, with 7 bases lining up with TRBD2. The V and J ends lost 2 bases and 3 bases, in that order; junction bases with no gene match: 4. Looked up from germline, CDR1 is MNHEY and CDR2 is SVGAGI. CDR3 length: 14 residues. The CDR3 sequence: CASSYARGIYEQYF. The CDR3 DNA is TGTGCCAGCAGTTACGCGCGGGGGATCTACGAGCAGTACTTC.

CDR3 residues: CASSSYTQGRSWIEQYF. The CDR3 DNA is TGTGCCAGCAGTTCGTACACACAGGGGAGAAGTTGGATCGAGCAGTACTTC. The rearrangement uses TRBV27 and TRBJ2-7, with 7 bases aligning to TRBD1. CDR3 length: 17 residues. The V gene end was trimmed by 4 bases and the J gene end by 6 bases; junction bases not matched to a gene: 18. Germline V CDR1 and CDR2: MNHEY, SMNVEV (reference sequence).

As DNA, the CDR3 is TGTGCCAGCAGCCAGGAACAGGGCCCCTACGAGCAGTACTTC. Protein product: CASSQEQGPYEQYF. The genes are TRBV7-9 and TRBJ2-7; D possibly corresponds to TRBD1 (6 bases). V was shortened by 5 bases and J by 2 bases, with 13 bases between the two germline ends. Germline CDR1 and CDR2: SEHNR and FQNEAQ (reference sequence). The CDR3 extends over 14 amino acids. The entire variable domain, with the rest obtained from reference TRBV7-9 and TRBJ2-7, is as follows: DTGVSQNPRHKITKRGQNVTFRCDPISEHNRLYWYRQTLGQGPEFLTYFQNEAQLEKSRLLSDRFSAERPKGSFSTLEIQRTEQGDSAMYLCASSQEQGPYEQYFGPGTRLTVT.

This clone was recorded a few times. The chain joins TRBV18 to TRBJ2-5; D gene unclear. Germline assignment: CDR1 KGHSH and CDR2 LQKENI. V lost 5 bases to trimming and J lost 4 bases, with 11 bases between them. This CDR3 contains 13 residues. The CDR3 protein is CASSGQRGETQYF. In nucleotides, the CDR3 is TGTGCCAGCTCAGGGCAGCGTGGAGAGACCCAGTACTTC.

This chain joins TRBV18 and TRBJ2-7, with TRBD2 identical over 10 bases. This CDR3 spans 16 amino acids. The junction had 11 bases not matched to a gene; V was cut back by 2 bases and J by 7 bases. Germline values: CDR1 KGHSH, CDR2 LQKENI. In nucleotides, the CDR3 is TGTGCCAGCTCACCAGGAGTAGCGGGGGGCCGAAGTGAGCAGTACTTC. It yields the protein CASSPGVAGGRSEQYF.